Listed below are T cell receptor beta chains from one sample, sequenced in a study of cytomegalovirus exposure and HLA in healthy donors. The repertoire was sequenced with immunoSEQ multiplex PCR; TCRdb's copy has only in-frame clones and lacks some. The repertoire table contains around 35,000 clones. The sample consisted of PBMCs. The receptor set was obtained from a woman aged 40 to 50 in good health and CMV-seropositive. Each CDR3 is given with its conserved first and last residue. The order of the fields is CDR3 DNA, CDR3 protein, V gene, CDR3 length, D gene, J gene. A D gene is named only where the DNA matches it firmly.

CDR3 DNA: TGTGCCACCAGCAGGGGTACAGGGAATCAGCCCCAGCATTTT
CDR3 protein: CATSRGTGNQPQHF
V gene: TRBV15
CDR3 length: 14
D gene: -
J gene: TRBJ1-5

CDR3 DNA: TGTGCCAGCAGCCAAGACCTGTTTTCGGATACGCAGTATTTT
CDR3 protein: CASSQDLFSDTQYF
V gene: TRBV4-2
CDR3 length: 14
D gene: -
J gene: TRBJ2-3

CDR3 DNA: TGTGCCAGCAGTGGCAGGGGTTCGAACACTGAAGCTTTCTTT
CDR3 protein: CASSGRGSNTEAFF
V gene: TRBV25-1
CDR3 length: 14
D gene: -
J gene: TRBJ1-1

CDR3 DNA: TGTGCCAGCAGTGAATTCCGCTCAGCGTTGAACACTGAAGCTTTCTTT
CDR3 protein: CASSEFRSALNTEAFF
V gene: TRBV28
CDR3 length: 16
D gene: -
J gene: TRBJ1-1

CDR3 DNA: TGTGCCAGCAGCGCACTCGAAAACACCGGGGAGCTGTTTTTT
CDR3 protein: CASSALENTGELFF
V gene: TRBV6-1
CDR3 length: 14
D gene: -
J gene: TRBJ2-2

CDR3 DNA: TGTGCCAGCAGCCAAGACTCGCGGGAGGGTGACAATGAGCAGTTCTTC
CDR3 protein: CASSQDSREGDNEQFF
V gene: TRBV4-2
CDR3 length: 16
D gene: TRBD2
J gene: TRBJ2-1

CDR3 DNA: TGTGCCTGGAGTATGGCAGGGTCGAATCAGCCCCAGCATTTT
CDR3 protein: CAWSMAGSNQPQHF
V gene: TRBV30
CDR3 length: 14
D gene: -
J gene: TRBJ1-5

CDR3 DNA: TGCAGTGCTAGAGCTGGGACAGTACAGTACTTC
CDR3 protein: CSARAGTVQYF
V gene: TRBV20-1
CDR3 length: 11
D gene: TRBD1
J gene: TRBJ2-7

CDR3 DNA: TGTGCCAGCAGCTTCAACAGCTACGAGCAGTACTTC
CDR3 protein: CASSFNSYEQYF
V gene: TRBV7-2
CDR3 length: 12
D gene: -
J gene: TRBJ2-7

CDR3 DNA: TGTGCCAGCAGTGAATGGGGGACAGGGGGGGACGAGCAGTACTTC
CDR3 protein: CASSEWGTGGDEQYF
V gene: TRBV25-1
CDR3 length: 15
D gene: TRBD1
J gene: TRBJ2-7

CDR3 DNA: TGTGCCAGCAGTTCCTCGGTAGCCGGGAACATTCAGTACTTC
CDR3 protein: CASSSSVAGNIQYF
V gene: TRBV2
CDR3 length: 14
D gene: -
J gene: TRBJ2-4

CDR3 DNA: TGTGCCAGCAGCTTAGACGGGACTAGCTTGGGGAGCGAGACCCAGTACTTC
CDR3 protein: CASSLDGTSLGSETQYF
V gene: TRBV7-8
CDR3 length: 17
D gene: TRBD2
J gene: TRBJ2-5

CDR3 DNA: TGTGCCAGCAGTCTAACCTCAGGCGAGCAGTACTTC
CDR3 protein: CASSLTSGEQYF
V gene: TRBV28
CDR3 length: 12
D gene: -
J gene: TRBJ2-7

CDR3 DNA: TGTGCCAGCAGCCTTATAGGGACAGGGAGCGAAAAACTGTTTTTT
CDR3 protein: CASSLIGTGSEKLFF
V gene: TRBV28
CDR3 length: 15
D gene: TRBD1
J gene: TRBJ1-4

CDR3 DNA: TGCAGCGTTTTAAAGGGACAGGGGGGGTACGAGCAGTACTTC
CDR3 protein: CSVLKGQGGYEQYF
V gene: TRBV29-1
CDR3 length: 14
D gene: TRBD1
J gene: TRBJ2-7

CDR3 DNA: TGTGCCAGCAGCTTAAGCGGGGAGACCCAGTACTTC
CDR3 protein: CASSLSGETQYF
V gene: TRBV7-9
CDR3 length: 12
D gene: -
J gene: TRBJ2-5

CDR3 DNA: TGCGCCAGCAGGGCAGAAAAGAACACTGAAGCTTTCTTT
CDR3 protein: CASRAEKNTEAFF
V gene: TRBV28
CDR3 length: 13
D gene: -
J gene: TRBJ1-1

CDR3 DNA: TGCGCCAGCAGCTCGGGTGGCGGGGGGACCACAGATACGCAGTATTTT
CDR3 protein: CASSSGGGGTTDTQYF
V gene: TRBV5-1
CDR3 length: 16
D gene: TRBD2
J gene: TRBJ2-3

CDR3 DNA: TGTGCCAGCAGCCTAACACGATACAGGGATAGCAATCAGCCCCAGCATTTT
CDR3 protein: CASSLTRYRDSNQPQHF
V gene: TRBV28
CDR3 length: 17
D gene: -
J gene: TRBJ1-5

CDR3 DNA: TGTGCCAGTAGTACTCAAAGGACTAGCGGAGAGCAGTATTTT
CDR3 protein: CASSTQRTSGEQYF
V gene: TRBV19
CDR3 length: 14
D gene: TRBD2
J gene: TRBJ2-3

CDR3 DNA: TGTGCCAGTAGTATAGCCATCGCGAGGGATACGCAGTATTTT
CDR3 protein: CASSIAIARDTQYF
V gene: TRBV19
CDR3 length: 14
D gene: -
J gene: TRBJ2-3

CDR3 DNA: TGTGCCAGCACCCAAATTGGGGGGTTCTCCTACGAGCAGTACTTC
CDR3 protein: CASTQIGGFSYEQYF
V gene: TRBV6-1
CDR3 length: 15
D gene: -
J gene: TRBJ2-7

CDR3 DNA: TGTGCCAGCAGCTTGGCCCGACAGGGTGGTTCACCCCTCCACTTT
CDR3 protein: CASSLARQGGSPLHF
V gene: TRBV5-4
CDR3 length: 15
D gene: TRBD1
J gene: TRBJ1-6

CDR3 DNA: TGTGCCAGCAGCGTAGGCGGGGGAGACGGCTACACCTTC
CDR3 protein: CASSVGGGDGYTF
V gene: TRBV9
CDR3 length: 13
D gene: -
J gene: TRBJ1-2

CDR3 DNA: TGCAGCGCGATGACAGTCACTGGGCACACCATATATTTT
CDR3 protein: CSAMTVTGHTIYF
V gene: TRBV29-1
CDR3 length: 13
D gene: -
J gene: TRBJ1-3

CDR3 DNA: TGCGCCAGCAGCCAAGAATCTTCAGGCAGGGTAGATTCCATCGGGAACTATGGCTACACCTTC
CDR3 protein: CASSQESSGRVDSIGNYGYTF
V gene: TRBV4-1
CDR3 length: 21
D gene: -
J gene: TRBJ1-2

CDR3 DNA: TGTGCCAGCAGCTTAGCAGGGACAGTCCATGAAAAACTGTTTTTT
CDR3 protein: CASSLAGTVHEKLFF
V gene: TRBV7-9
CDR3 length: 15
D gene: TRBD1
J gene: TRBJ1-4

CDR3 DNA: TGTGCCAGCAGCTATCGGGGTTCCTACGAGCAGTACTTC
CDR3 protein: CASSYRGSYEQYF
V gene: TRBV5-6
CDR3 length: 13
D gene: -
J gene: TRBJ2-7